The 28 T cell receptor beta chains presented below share a single source sample, sequenced in a study of shared clonotypes between healthy human individuals. The naive CD8 population came from CD45RO-negative cells selected for CCR7, without terminally differentiated effector memory CD45RA+ cells. Clones were read by immunoSEQ multiplex PCR, and TCRdb kept only the in-frame ones, dropping some. The sample shows about 2.1 million clones, 93% of them seen only once. Input material: naive CD8+ T cells from PBMCs. The receptor source for this set is a man younger than 35 in good health. Some clones in this sample may be carry-over from other donors' samples.

The rearrangement links TRBV7-9 to TRBJ1-1; D might be TRBD1 (5 bases). CDR1 and CDR2 (germline): SEHNR, FQNEAQ (reference sequence). CDR3 length: 15 amino acids. V lost 5 bases and J 1 base, leaving 14 bases between the germline ends. The CDR3 protein is CASSRSPGTNTEAFF. The CDR3 DNA reads TGTGCCAGCAGCCGATCCCCGGGGACGAACACTGAAGCTTTCTTT.

This CDR3 is CASSWAGGNTGELFF. The CDR3, as DNA: TGTGCCAGCAGCTGGGCGGGAGGCAACACCGGGGAGCTGTTTTTT. The chain has TRBV7-3 and TRBJ2-2; TRBD2 matches 8 bases. V lost 4 bases, J lost 2 bases, and 3 bases stayed unmatched. The germline CDR1 and CDR2 sequences are SGHTA and FQGTGA. The CDR3 loop spans 15 amino acids.

This clone has more than one count but fewer than ten. V is TRBV30 and J is TRBJ1-2, with D uncertain. Germline V lookup: CDR1 GTSNPN, CDR2 SVGIG (reference sequence). Deletions cut 7 bases from V and 13 bases from J, with 16 bases between. The CDR3 spans 10 residues. The CDR3 is CASPFPLPTF. The DNA of the CDR3 is TGTGCCTCACCATTCCCCCTACCCACCTTC.

J is TRBJ2-5 and V is TRBV6-1; the D gene is possibly TRBD2 (6 bases). Germline V gene data show CDR1 as MNHNS and CDR2 as SASEGT. Deletions cut 1 base from V and 5 bases from J, with 11 bases between. The CDR3 contains 14 residues. The CDR3 coding sequence is TGTGCCAGCAGTGAAGAGCGGAGGGCGGAGACCCAGTACTTC. Translated: CASSEERRAETQYF.

The chain is built from TRBV5-1 and TRBJ2-3; 11 bases match TRBD1. The germline CDR1 and CDR2 sequences are SGHRS and YFSETQ. Trimming at V came to 3 bases and at J to 5 bases, leaving 8 bases not matched to a gene. The CDR3 consists of 16 residues. The CDR3 DNA reads as TGCGCCAGCAGCTCGCGGACAGGGGGCAGGGTAGATACGCAGTATTTT. Translating it yields CASSSRTGGRVDTQYF.

The J gene is TRBJ1-5, the V gene TRBV27; a weak D match, TRBD1 (5 bases). The V gene's germline CDR1 is MNHEY and CDR2 SMNVEV (reference sequence). Deletions cut 2 bases from V and 3 bases from J, with 14 bases between. The length of the CDR3 is 16 residues. The CDR3 coding sequence is TGTGCCAGCAGTTTAAGCGGAGGGGAACTCAATCAGCCCCAGCATTTT. It codes for CASSLSGGELNQPQHF.

The V and J genes are TRBV5-6 and TRBJ2-3; 8 bases agree with TRBD1. J lost 7 bases, V lost 3 bases, and 4 bases had no gene match. The CDR3 is made up of 13 amino acids. CDR1 and CDR2 from the germline V gene are SGHDT and YYEEEE. CDR3 in amino acids: CASSSDRENTQYF. DNA of the CDR3: TGTGCCAGCAGCTCGGACAGGGAGAATACGCAGTATTTT. Full variable domain (outside the CDR3, taken from reference TRBV5-6 and TRBJ2-3): DAGVTQSPTHLIKTRGQQVTLRCSPKSGHDTVSWYQQALGQGPQFIFQYYEEEERQRGNFPDRFSGHQFPNYSSELNVNALLLGDSALYLCASSSDRENTQYFGPGTRLTVL.

V usage is TRBV19 and J usage is TRBJ2-7; D not resolved. The CDR3 length is 13 residues. The V gene lost 5 bases and the J gene lost 6 bases, with 14 bases spanning the gap. The germline gives CDR1 LNHDA, CDR2 SQIVND (reference sequence). CDR3 amino acids: CASSLSQVGEQYF. CDR3 coding DNA: TGTGCCAGTAGTTTAAGCCAGGTGGGCGAGCAGTACTTC.

This sequence joins TRBV7-3 and TRBJ2-2; tentative D call: TRBD2 (7 bases). In germline, CDR1 is SGHTA, CDR2 FQGTGA. This CDR3 has 18 residues. Trimming left V 0 bases short and J 1 base short, with 15 bases between. CDR3 residues: CASSLTSPGEGNTGELFF. CDR3 nucleotides: TGTGCCAGCAGCTTAACCAGTCCAGGGGAGGGGAACACCGGGGAGCTGTTTTTT.

This chain joins TRBV27 and TRBJ2-1; a possible D gene is TRBD2 (5 bases). Germline values: CDR1 MNHEY, CDR2 SMNVEV (reference sequence). The CDR3 covers 13 residues. V was shortened by 6 bases and J by 8 bases, with 14 bases between the two germline ends. The CDR3 protein is CASSPRGIDEQFF. In DNA, the CDR3 is TGTGCCAGCAGCCCCCGGGGAATCGATGAGCAGTTCTTC.

The rearrangement links TRBV4-1 to TRBJ2-7; 14 bases fit TRBD2. With V trimmed by 0 bases and J by 0 bases, 7 bases remained unmatched. The CDR3 contains 19 residues. Per the germline V gene, CDR1 is MGHRA and CDR2 is YSYEKL. This CDR3 reads CASSQEGLAGDPRSYEQYF. The CDR3 DNA follows: TGCGCCAGCAGCCAAGAGGGACTAGCGGGAGACCCCCGCTCCTACGAGCAGTACTTC.

This chain connects TRBV13 to TRBJ2-7, with D possibly called TRBD1 or TRBD2 (7 bases each). V was cut by 4 bases and J by 2 bases, with 18 bases left in between. The germline V gene has CDR1 PRHDT and CDR2 FYEKMQ (reference sequence). The CDR3 contains 16 residues. The CDR3 DNA sequence: TGTGCCAGCAGCTCCCCAGGGGGGGCTAGGCCCTACGAGCAGTACTTC. Its protein is CASSSPGGARPYEQYF.

The V gene is TRBV7-6, the J gene TRBJ1-3; TRBD1 matches at 7 bases. After removal of 1 base from V and 0 bases from J, the junction contained 0 bases not matched to a gene. Germline values: CDR1 SGHVS, CDR2 FNYEAQ. CDR3 size: 15 residues. The CDR3 here is CASSLGDSSGNTIYF. The CDR3 DNA reads as TGTGCCAGCAGCTTAGGGGACAGCTCTGGAAACACCATATATTTT.

The V gene is TRBV30, the J gene TRBJ2-7; the D gene is possibly TRBD2 (5 bases). The germline V gene has CDR1 GTSNPN and CDR2 SVGIG (reference sequence). The CDR3 covers 15 residues. V was shortened by 0 bases and J by 4 bases, with 16 bases between the two germline ends. CDR3 in amino acids: CAWSVRNSRGYEQYF. The CDR3 coding sequence is TGTGCCTGGAGTGTTAGGAATAGTCGGGGTTACGAGCAGTACTTC.

The rearrangement uses TRBV6-5 and TRBJ2-5; 10 positions match TRBD1. This CDR3 has 14 amino acids. Trimming removed 2 bases from V and 11 bases from J; junction bases left unmatched: 8. The germline CDR1 and CDR2 sequences are MNHEY and SVGAGI. In DNA form, the CDR3 reads TGTGCCAGCAGTTACCGACAGGGGGCAAGTGAGCAGTACTTC. This gives the protein CASSYRQGASEQYF.

The rearrangement links TRBV9 to TRBJ2-7; a possible D gene is TRBD1 (6 bases). Looked up from germline, CDR1 is SGDLS and CDR2 is YYNGEE. The CDR3 extends over 14 amino acids. Trimming shortened V by 3 bases and J by 4 bases, and 14 bases separated the two germline ends. The CDR3 DNA follows: TGTGCCAGCAGCGCAAAGATACAGGGATACGAGCAGTACTTC. Translation: CASSAKIQGYEQYF.

This sequence joins TRBV27 and TRBJ2-1, with D perhaps being TRBD1 or TRBD2 (6 bases each). The CDR3 sequence is 15 residues long. CDR1 and CDR2 from the germline V gene are MNHEY and SMNVEV (reference sequence). The V end lost 8 bases, the J end lost 3 bases, and 17 bases lay between the germline ends. CDR3 nucleotide sequence: TGTGCCAGCGGACCCCGGGGGCATCGCTACAATGAGCAGTTCTTC. The encoded protein is CASGPRGHRYNEQFF.

The genes are TRBV5-5 and TRBJ1-5; a possible D gene is TRBD1 (5 bases). Germline CDR1 SGHKS, CDR2 YYEKEE (reference sequence). V was clipped by 4 bases and J by 2 bases, with 10 bases between them. The CDR3 runs 14 residues. The CDR3 region is CASSGTGGNQPQHF. DNA for the CDR3: TGTGCCAGCAGCGGGACGGGGGGCAATCAGCCCCAGCATTTT.

The gene calls are TRBV7-7 and TRBJ1-6; 8 bases line up with TRBD1. The germline CDR1 and CDR2 sequences are SSHAT and FNYEAQ (reference sequence). The V gene end was trimmed by 3 bases and the J gene end by 3 bases; junction bases not matched to a gene: 10. The CDR3 totals 18 residues. The CDR3 bases are TGTGCCAGCAGCTTGCACCGGGACAGGCTAATCTATAATTCACCCCTCCACTTT. Translation gives CASSLHRDRLIYNSPLHF.

The chain recombines TRBV5-1 with TRBJ2-4; D may be TRBD1 (5 bases). Per germline, CDR1 SGHRS and CDR2 YFSETQ. Between the trimmed V and J ends, which lost 4 bases and 8 bases, there was a span of 10 bases. The CDR3 totals 12 residues. The CDR3 region has the DNA TGCGCCAGCAGCGAGGAAGGGGACATTCAGTACTTC. Encoded protein: CASSEEGDIQYF. The full variable domain, its missing parts supplied by reference TRBV5-1 and TRBJ2-4, is KAGVTQTPRYLIKTRGQQVTLSCSPISGHRSVSWYQQTPGQGLQFLFEYFSETQRNKGNFPGRFSGRQFSNSRSEMNVSTLELGDSALYLCASSEEGDIQYFGAGTRLSVL.

About this clone: Relative to the germline gene, one junction end is altered; a read error may explain this. The chain links TRBV29-1 to TRBJ2-1; TRBD2 matches at 7 bases. Germline CDR1 SQVTM, CDR2 ANQGSEA. There are 13 residues in the CDR3. The CDR3 region is CNVEGLAYNEQFF. The DNA of the CDR3 is TGCAACGTTGAAGGACTAGCCTACAATGAGCAGTTCTTC.

The genes are TRBV6-1 and TRBJ1-5; 8 nucleotides align to TRBD1. Germline lookup yields CDR1 MNHNS and CDR2 SASEGT. Trimming removed 4 bases from V and 3 bases from J; junction bases left unmatched: 11. The CDR3 has 17 residues. The CDR3 nucleotides are TGTGCCAGCAGTGTAGGTCAGGGGGCGGGGTACAATCAGCCCCAGCATTTT. Amino acid sequence: CASSVGQGAGYNQPQHF.

The chain joins TRBV13 to TRBJ2-1, with 12 bases matching TRBD2. The CDR3 extends over 15 amino acids. V trimming: 5 bases; J trimming: 6 bases; junction bases outside the gene matches: 5. Germline V gene sequence: CDR1 PRHDT, CDR2 FYEKMQ (reference sequence). The CDR3 region has the DNA TGTGCCAGCAGCGCCTCTAGCGGGAGGGCCAATGAGCAGTTCTTC. Translating gives CASSASSGRANEQFF.

The chain combines TRBV7-3 with TRBJ2-1; 8 bases map to TRBD1. The CDR3 runs 16 residues. The junction had 9 bases not matched to a gene; V was cut back by 4 bases and J by 4 bases. Germline lookup yields CDR1 SGHTA and CDR2 FQGTGA. The CDR3 spells CASSSRTGMVYNEQFF. In DNA form, the CDR3 reads TGTGCCAGCAGCTCCAGGACAGGGATGGTTTACAATGAGCAGTTCTTC.

The chain has TRBV28 and TRBJ2-7; no reliable D call. V was clipped by 5 bases and J by 6 bases, with 5 bases between them. Looked up from germline, CDR1 is MDHEN and CDR2 is SYDVKM. The CDR3 contains 10 residues. This CDR3 is CASSASEQYF. For the CDR3, the DNA is TGTGCCAGCAGTGCGTCCGAGCAGTACTTC.

The V gene is TRBV27, the J gene TRBJ1-5, with 9 nucleotides matching TRBD1. The germline CDR1 and CDR2 sequences are MNHEY and SMNVEV (reference sequence). Unmatched junction bases numbered 8, after V lost 4 bases and J lost 7 bases. The CDR3 runs 15 residues. The CDR3 nucleotides are TGTGCCAGCAGTTCATACACAGGGGGCGGGCAGCCCCAGCATTTT. Amino acids: CASSSYTGGGQPQHF.

This clone showed up just once. The chain carries TRBV28 and TRBJ2-3, with a possible D match to TRBD2 (5 bases). CDR3 length: 17 amino acids. The ends were cut back, 3 bases at V and 6 bases at J, with 22 bases in the middle. The germline gives CDR1 MDHEN, CDR2 SYDVKM. DNA for the CDR3: TGTGCCAGCAGTTTGAGGGCTGGAGCGCTTCCCTTTGATACGCAGTATTTT. It encodes CASSLRAGALPFDTQYF.

In its sample, this clone was seen once. The gene calls are TRBV19 and TRBJ2-1, with 11 bases lining up with TRBD2. This CDR3 spans 15 amino acids. Germline CDR1 reads LNHDA; CDR2 reads SQIVND (reference sequence). V was pared by 7 bases and J by 6 bases, with 8 bases of the junction left unmatched. CDR3 sequence (DNA): TGTGCCAGTAACCTAGCGGGAGGACTTCGCAATGAGCAGTTCTTC. This gives the protein CASNLAGGLRNEQFF.